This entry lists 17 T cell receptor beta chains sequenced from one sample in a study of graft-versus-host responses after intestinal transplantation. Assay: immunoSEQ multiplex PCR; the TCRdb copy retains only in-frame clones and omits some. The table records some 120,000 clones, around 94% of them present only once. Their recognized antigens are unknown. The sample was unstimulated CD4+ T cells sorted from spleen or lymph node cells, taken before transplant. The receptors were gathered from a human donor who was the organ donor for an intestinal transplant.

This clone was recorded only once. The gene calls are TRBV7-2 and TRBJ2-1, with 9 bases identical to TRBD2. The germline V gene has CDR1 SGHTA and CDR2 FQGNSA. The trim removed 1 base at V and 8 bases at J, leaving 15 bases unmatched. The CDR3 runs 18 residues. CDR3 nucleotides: TGTGCCAGCAGCTTAGTCTCCTCCTTTAGCGGGAGTTTCTATGAGCAGTTCTTC. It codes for CASSLVSSFSGSFYEQFF. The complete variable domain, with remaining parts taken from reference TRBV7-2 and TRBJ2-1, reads GAGVSQSPSNKVTEKGKDVELRCDPISGHTALYWYRQSLGQGLEFLIYFQGNSAPDKSGLPSDRFSAERTGGSVSTLTIQRTQQEDSAVYLCASSLVSSFSGSFYEQFFGPGTRLTVL.

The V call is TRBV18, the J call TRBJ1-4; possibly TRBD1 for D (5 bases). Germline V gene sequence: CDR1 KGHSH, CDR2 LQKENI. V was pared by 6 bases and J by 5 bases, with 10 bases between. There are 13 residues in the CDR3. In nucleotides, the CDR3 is TGTGCCAGCTCCCCGACAGCGAATGAAAAACTGTTTTTT. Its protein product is CASSPTANEKLFF.

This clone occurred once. CDR3 region: CSARQDTQYF. The CDR3 DNA sequence: TGCAGTGCTCGACAAGATACGCAGTATTTT. This rearrangement joins TRBV20-1 to TRBJ2-3; D not resolved. Trimming removed 5 bases from V and 5 bases from J, with 5 bases in between. The CDR3 is made up of 10 amino acids. Per germline, CDR1 DFQATT and CDR2 SNEGSKA (reference sequence).

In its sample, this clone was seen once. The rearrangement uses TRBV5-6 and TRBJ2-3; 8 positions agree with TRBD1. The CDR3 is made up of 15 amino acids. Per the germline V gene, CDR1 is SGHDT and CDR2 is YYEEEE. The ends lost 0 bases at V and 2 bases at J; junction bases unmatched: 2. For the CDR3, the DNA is TGTGCCAGCAGCTTGGGGACAGGGTTCACAGATACGCAGTATTTT. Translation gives CASSLGTGFTDTQYF.

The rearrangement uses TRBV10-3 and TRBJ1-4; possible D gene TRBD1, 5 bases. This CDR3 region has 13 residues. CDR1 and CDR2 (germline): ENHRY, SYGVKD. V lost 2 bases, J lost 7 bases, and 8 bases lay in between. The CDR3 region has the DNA TGTGCCATCAGTGAGGGGGCTGGTGAAAAACTGTTTTTT. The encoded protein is CAISEGAGEKLFF.

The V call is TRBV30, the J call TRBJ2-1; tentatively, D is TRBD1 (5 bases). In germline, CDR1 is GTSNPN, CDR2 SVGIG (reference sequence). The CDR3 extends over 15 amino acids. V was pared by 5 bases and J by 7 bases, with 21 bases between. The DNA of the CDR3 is TGTGCCTGGGGCCGAAGAAGGGGCTTTCCGAATGAGCAGTTCTTC. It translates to CAWGRRRGFPNEQFF.

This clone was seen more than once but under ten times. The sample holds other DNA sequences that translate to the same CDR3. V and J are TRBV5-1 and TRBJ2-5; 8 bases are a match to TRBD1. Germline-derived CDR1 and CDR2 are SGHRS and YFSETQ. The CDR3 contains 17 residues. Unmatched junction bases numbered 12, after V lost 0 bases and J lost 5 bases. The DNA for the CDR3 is TGCGCCAGCAGCTTGGACAGGGGGGCTCGCGAGGGGGAGACCCAGTACTTC. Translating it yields CASSLDRGAREGETQYF.

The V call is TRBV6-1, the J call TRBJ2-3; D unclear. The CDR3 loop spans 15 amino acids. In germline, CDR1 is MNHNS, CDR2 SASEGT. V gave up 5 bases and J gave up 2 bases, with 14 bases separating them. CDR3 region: CASSNPSHYTDTQYF. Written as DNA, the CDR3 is TGTGCCAGCAGTAACCCCAGCCACTACACAGATACGCAGTATTTT.

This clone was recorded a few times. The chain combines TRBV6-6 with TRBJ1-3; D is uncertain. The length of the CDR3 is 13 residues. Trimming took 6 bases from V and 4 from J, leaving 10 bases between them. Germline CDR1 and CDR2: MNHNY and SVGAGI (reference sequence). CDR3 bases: TGTGCCAGCAGAGAGGTGGGAGGAAACACCATATATTTT. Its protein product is CASREVGGNTIYF.

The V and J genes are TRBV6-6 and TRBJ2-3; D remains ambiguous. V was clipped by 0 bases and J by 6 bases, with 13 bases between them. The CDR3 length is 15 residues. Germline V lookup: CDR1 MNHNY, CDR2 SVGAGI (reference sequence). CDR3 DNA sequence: TGTGCCAGCAGTTACTCGAGTCCCCCTGTGGATACGCAGTATTTT. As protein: CASSYSSPPVDTQYF.

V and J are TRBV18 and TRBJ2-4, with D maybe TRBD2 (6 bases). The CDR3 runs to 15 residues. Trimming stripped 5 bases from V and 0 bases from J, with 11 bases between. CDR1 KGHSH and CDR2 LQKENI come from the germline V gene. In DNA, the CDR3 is TGTGCCAGCTCAAAGACGGGGGTAGCCAAAAACATTCAGTACTTC. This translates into CASSKTGVAKNIQYF.

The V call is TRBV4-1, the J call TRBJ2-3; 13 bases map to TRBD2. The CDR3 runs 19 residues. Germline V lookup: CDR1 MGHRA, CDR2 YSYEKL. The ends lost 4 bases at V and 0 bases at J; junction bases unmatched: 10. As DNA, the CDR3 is TGCGCCAGCAGCCCGAGGGGACTAGCGGGGCGAGCTAGCACAGATACGCAGTATTTT. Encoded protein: CASSPRGLAGRASTDTQYF.

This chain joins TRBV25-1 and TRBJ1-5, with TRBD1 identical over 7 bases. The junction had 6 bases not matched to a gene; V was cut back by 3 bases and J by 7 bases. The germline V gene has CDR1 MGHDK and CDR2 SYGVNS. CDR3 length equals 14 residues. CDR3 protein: CASSEAQGVQPQHF. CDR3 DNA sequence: TGTGCCAGCAGTGAGGCGCAGGGGGTACAGCCCCAGCATTTT.

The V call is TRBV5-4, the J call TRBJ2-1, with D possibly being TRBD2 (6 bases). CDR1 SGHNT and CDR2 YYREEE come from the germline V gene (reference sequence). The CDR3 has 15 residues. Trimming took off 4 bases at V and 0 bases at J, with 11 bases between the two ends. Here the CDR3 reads CASSTGTLSYNEQFF. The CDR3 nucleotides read TGTGCCAGCAGCACCGGGACTCTCTCCTACAATGAGCAGTTCTTC.

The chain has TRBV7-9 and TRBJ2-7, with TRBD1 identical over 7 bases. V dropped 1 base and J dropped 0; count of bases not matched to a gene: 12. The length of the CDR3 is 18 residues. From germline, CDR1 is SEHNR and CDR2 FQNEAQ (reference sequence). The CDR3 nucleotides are TGTGCCAGCAGCTTAGAGCCCTGGACAGGTCCTAGCTCCTACGAGCAGTACTTC. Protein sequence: CASSLEPWTGPSSYEQYF.

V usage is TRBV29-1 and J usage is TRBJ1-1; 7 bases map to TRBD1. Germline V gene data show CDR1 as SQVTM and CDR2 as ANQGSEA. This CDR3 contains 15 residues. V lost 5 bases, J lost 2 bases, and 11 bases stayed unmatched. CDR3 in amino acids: CSVLVQGLENTEAFF. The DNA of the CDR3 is TGCAGCGTTCTCGTACAGGGGTTAGAAAACACTGAAGCTTTCTTT.

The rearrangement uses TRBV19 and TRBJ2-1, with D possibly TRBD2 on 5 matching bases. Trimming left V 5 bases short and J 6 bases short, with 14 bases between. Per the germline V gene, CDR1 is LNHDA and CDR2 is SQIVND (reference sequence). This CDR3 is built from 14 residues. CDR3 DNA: TGTGCCAGTAGTCCCGGAGGTTATGGCAATGAGCAGTTCTTC. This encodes CASSPGGYGNEQFF.